This TCR beta chain was captured by sequencing in a study of shared clonotypes between healthy human individuals. Across the study: In total, the donors were a couple of women and three men aged 18 to 49. Findings and caveats of the study: Clonotype sharing among donors, it was expected, would be affected by sequencing depth.

CD45RO-negative, CCR7-selected cells formed the naive CD8 fraction, which excluded terminally differentiated effector memory CD45RA+ cells. Remarks on this clone: Its antigen is currently unknown.

Sorted subsets were amplified in replicate PCRs using approximately 0.2 ug DNA, about 30,000 T cell genomes. Clones were read by immunoSEQ multiplex PCR, and TCRdb kept only the in-frame ones, dropping some. This sample has roughly 550,000 clones, with nearly 97% found just once. The CDR3 runs to 14 residues. Germline CDR1 is MGHRA and CDR2 is YSYEKL. Trimming removed 1 base from V and 8 bases from J, with 11 bases in between. This chain links TRBV4-1 with TRBJ2-2; D is uncertain. Sequencing used naive CD8+ T cells sorted from blood. The origin of this receptor is a woman aged 30 to 39 in good health. The DNA for the CDR3 is TGCGCCAGCAGCCAAGCGCACCAGCCGGGGGAGCTGTTTTTT. Translated: CASSQAHQPGELFF.